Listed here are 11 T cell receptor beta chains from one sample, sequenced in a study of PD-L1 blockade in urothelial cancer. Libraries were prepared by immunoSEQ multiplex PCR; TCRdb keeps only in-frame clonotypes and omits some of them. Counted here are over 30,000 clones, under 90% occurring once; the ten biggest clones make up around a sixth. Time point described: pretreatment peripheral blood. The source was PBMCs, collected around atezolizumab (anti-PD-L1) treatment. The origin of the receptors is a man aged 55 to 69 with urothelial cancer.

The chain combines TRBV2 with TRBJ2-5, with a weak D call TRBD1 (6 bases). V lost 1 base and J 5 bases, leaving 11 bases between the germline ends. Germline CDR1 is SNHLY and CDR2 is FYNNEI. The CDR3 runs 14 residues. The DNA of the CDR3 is TGTGCCAGCAGTGAAGGCAGGGGTGGGGAGACCCAGTACTTC. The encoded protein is CASSEGRGGETQYF.

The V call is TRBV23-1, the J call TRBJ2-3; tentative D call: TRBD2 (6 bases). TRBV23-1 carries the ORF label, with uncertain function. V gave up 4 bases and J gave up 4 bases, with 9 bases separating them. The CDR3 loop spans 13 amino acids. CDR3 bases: TGCGCCAGCAGTCGGGGGGTCCCAGATACGCAGTATTTT. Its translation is CASSRGVPDTQYF.

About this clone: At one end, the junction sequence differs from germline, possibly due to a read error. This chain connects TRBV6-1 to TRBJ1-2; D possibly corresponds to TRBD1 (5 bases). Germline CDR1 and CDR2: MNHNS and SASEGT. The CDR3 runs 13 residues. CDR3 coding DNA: TGTGCCAGCAGGGAAGGGGCGGGTTCTGGCTACACCTTC. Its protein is CASREGAGSGYTF.

CDR3 sequence reads: CASRRTSYYEQYF. CDR3 coding DNA: TGTGCCAGCAGACGGACTAGCTACTACGAGCAGTACTTC. The chain is built from TRBV5-6 and TRBJ2-7; 8 bases fit TRBD2. V lost 5 bases to trimming and J lost 3 bases; unmatched junction nucleotides: 4. The CDR3 runs 13 residues. Germline V gene sequence: CDR1 SGHDT, CDR2 YYEEEE.

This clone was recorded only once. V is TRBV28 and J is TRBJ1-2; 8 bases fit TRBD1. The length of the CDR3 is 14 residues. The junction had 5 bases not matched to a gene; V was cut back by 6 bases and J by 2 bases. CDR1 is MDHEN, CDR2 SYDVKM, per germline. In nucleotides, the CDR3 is TGTGCCAGCAGCCCGGACAGGGACAACTATGGCTACACCTTC. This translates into CASSPDRDNYGYTF.

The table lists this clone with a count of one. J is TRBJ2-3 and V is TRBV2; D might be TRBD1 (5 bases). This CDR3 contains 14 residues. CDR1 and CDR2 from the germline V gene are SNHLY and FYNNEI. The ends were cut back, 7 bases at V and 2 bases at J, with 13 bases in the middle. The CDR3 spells CASMKDIYTDTQYF. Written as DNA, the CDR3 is TGTGCCAGCATGAAGGACATCTACACAGATACGCAGTATTTT.

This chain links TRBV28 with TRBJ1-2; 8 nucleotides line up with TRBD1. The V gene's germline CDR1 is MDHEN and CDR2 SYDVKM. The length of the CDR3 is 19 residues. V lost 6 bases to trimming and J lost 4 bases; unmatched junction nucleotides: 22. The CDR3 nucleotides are TGTGCCAGCAGCCTTCTCCTTGGACAGGGCGCAAAAGGGGCCTATGGCTACACCTTC. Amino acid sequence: CASSLLLGQGAKGAYGYTF.

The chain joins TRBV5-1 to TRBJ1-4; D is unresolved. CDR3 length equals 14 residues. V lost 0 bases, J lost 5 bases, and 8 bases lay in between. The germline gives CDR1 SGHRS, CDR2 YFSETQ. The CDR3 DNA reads TGCGCCAGCAGCTTGGCTGCAGGCAATGAAAAACTGTTTTTT. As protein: CASSLAAGNEKLFF.

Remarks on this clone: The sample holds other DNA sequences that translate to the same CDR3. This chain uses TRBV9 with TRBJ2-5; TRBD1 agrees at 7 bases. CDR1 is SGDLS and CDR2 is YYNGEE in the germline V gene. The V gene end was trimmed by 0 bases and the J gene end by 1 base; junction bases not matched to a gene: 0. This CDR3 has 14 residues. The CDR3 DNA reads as TGTGCCAGCAGCGTAGGGACAGGCCAAGAGACCCAGTACTTC. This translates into CASSVGTGQETQYF.

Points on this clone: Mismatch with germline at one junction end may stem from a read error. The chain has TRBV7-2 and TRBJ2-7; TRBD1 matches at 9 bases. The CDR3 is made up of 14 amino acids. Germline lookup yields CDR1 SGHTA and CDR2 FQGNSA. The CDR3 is CASNLQGAKDEQYF. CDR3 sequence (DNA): TGTGCCAGCAACTTACAGGGGGCTAAGGACGAGCAGTACTTC.

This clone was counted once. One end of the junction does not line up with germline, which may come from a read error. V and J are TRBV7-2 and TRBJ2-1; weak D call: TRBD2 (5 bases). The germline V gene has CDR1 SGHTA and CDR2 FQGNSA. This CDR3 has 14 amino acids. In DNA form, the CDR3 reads TGTGCCAGCAGCCTAGCCCTCCCGCGGGATGAGCAGTTCTTC. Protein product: CASSLALPRDEQFF.